This TCR beta chain was observed in a study of read filtering for tumor transcriptome and immune sequencing. On the study more broadly: Mean patient age was roughly 61 years, range roughly 40 to 85; roughly 18 male, 11 to 15 female.

The study, taken as a whole, reports: Sorted CD138-negative bone marrow cells were not purified T cells.

The library was built from around 0.4 ug RNA with molecular barcoded adaptors for alpha/delta and beta/gamma chains. Using its own MiXCR run on the reads, TCRdb lists one record per CDR3 protein. The top ten clones hold around a sixth of a sample with tens of thousands of distinct CDR3 sequences, more than 20% of them seen once. At the time of active disease, bone marrow was collected from every patient. The CDR3 is made up of 14 amino acids. Per the germline V gene, CDR1 is SQVTM and CDR2 is ANQGSEA. The J segment lost 1 base and the V segment lost 4 bases, leaving 5 bases of the junction unmatched. This clonotype occurred many times. Its antigen is not known.

Sequences were obtained from a population of CD138-negative cells sorted from bone marrow. The V and J genes are TRBV29-1 and TRBJ1-1; 8 nucleotides line up with TRBD1. This TCR came from a donor at least 40 years old with multiple myeloma. The CDR3 region is CSVVRGQANTEAFF. CDR3 DNA: TGCAGCGTTGTTCGGGGACAGGCGAACACTGAAGCTTTCTTT.